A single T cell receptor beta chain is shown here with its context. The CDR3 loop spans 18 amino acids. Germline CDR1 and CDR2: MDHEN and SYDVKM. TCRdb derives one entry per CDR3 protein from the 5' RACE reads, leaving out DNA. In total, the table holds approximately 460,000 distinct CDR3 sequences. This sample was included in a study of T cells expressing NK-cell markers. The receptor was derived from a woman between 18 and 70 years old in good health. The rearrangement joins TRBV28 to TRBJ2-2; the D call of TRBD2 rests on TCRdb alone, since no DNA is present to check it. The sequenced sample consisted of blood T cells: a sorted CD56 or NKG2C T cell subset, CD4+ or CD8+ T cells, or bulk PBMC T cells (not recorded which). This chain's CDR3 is CASSLATSGRVNTGELFF.